Below, 8 T cell receptor beta chains from the same sample are listed, as sequenced in a study of shared clonotypes between healthy human individuals. Terminally differentiated effector memory CD45RA+ cells were excluded from the naive CD8 cells, which were CD45RO-negative and positively selected for CCR7. TCRdb's table, derived via immunoSEQ multiplex PCR, lists solely in-frame clones and lacks some. In the table there are hundreds of thousands of clones, approximately 96% of which are singletons. The material sequenced was naive CD8+ T cells sorted from blood. The receptors were gathered from a woman aged 30 to 39 in good health.

The V gene is TRBV28, the J gene TRBJ2-5; 10 bases are a match to TRBD2. TRBJ2-7 explains the end of the DNA better; the J call may be wrong. The germline CDR1 and CDR2 sequences are MDHEN and SYDVKM. There are 17 residues in the CDR3. CDR3 amino acids: CASGTEREGIGSSEQYF. DNA of the CDR3: TGTGCCAGCGGGACAGAGCGGGAGGGCATAGGATCTAGCGAGCAGTACTTC.

This chain uses TRBV30 with TRBJ1-1; D unclear. Germline CDR1 and CDR2: GTSNPN and SVGIG (reference sequence). There are 14 residues in the CDR3. V was shortened by 4 bases and J by 1 base, with 13 bases between the two germline ends. This CDR3 is CAWKLGPANTEAFF. The CDR3 DNA is TGTGCCTGGAAGTTAGGACCGGCGAACACTGAAGCTTTCTTT.

This chain connects TRBV11-2 to TRBJ2-2; D is uncertain. Germline CDR1 is SGHAT and CDR2 is FQNNGV. V was trimmed by 4 bases and J by 4 bases, leaving 16 bases between them. The CDR3 consists of 16 residues. Here the CDR3 DNA reads TGTGCCAGCAGCTCATGGATCGGACCGGGCACCGGGGAGCTGTTTTTT. Translating gives CASSSWIGPGTGELFF.

This clone was recorded only once. The chain couples TRBV11-2 to TRBJ2-7; 7 nucleotides align to TRBD2. The germline CDR1 and CDR2 sequences are SGHAT and FQNNGV. V shed 0 bases and J 4 bases; nucleotides not matched to a gene: 3. The length of the CDR3 is 14 residues. The CDR3 nucleotides read TGTGCCAGCAGCTTAGAATTCGGGGGGTACGAGCAGTACTTC. Encoded protein: CASSLEFGGYEQYF.

This chain uses TRBV7-9 with TRBJ2-7; D remains unclear. Per the germline V gene, CDR1 is SEHNR and CDR2 is FQNEAQ (reference sequence). Deletions cut 8 bases from V and 4 bases from J, with 12 bases between. The CDR3 is made up of 12 amino acids. The CDR3 loop reads CASSQAQYEQYF. The CDR3 nucleotides are TGTGCCAGCTCCCAGGCACAGTACGAGCAGTACTTC.

The chain has TRBV2 and TRBJ2-7; 14 nucleotides line up with TRBD2. After removal of 7 bases from V and 6 bases from J, the junction contained 11 bases not matched to a gene. The CDR3 covers 16 residues. CDR1 and CDR2 from the germline V gene are SNHLY and FYNNEI. The CDR3 DNA reads as TGTGCCAGCATTCCGACTAGCGGGAGGGAGGAGGGCGAGCAGTACTTC. Protein: CASIPTSGREEGEQYF.

The V gene is TRBV9, the J gene TRBJ2-7; 11 bases match TRBD2. V dropped 4 bases and J dropped 1; count of bases not matched to a gene: 4. The CDR3 is made up of 15 amino acids. Germline-derived CDR1 and CDR2 are SGDLS and YYNGEE. DNA of the CDR3: TGTGCCAGCAGCTCCACTAGCGGGAGATCCTACGAGCAGTACTTC. The encoded protein is CASSSTSGRSYEQYF.

Comments on this clone: The sample carries other DNA sequences with the same CDR3. The chain employs TRBV27 and TRBJ1-5; possibly TRBD1 for D (6 bases). CDR3 length: 14 residues. The ends were cut back, 4 bases at V and 1 base at J, with 8 bases in the middle. Germline CDR1 and CDR2: MNHEY and SMNVEV (reference sequence). CDR3 loop: CASSSTGSNQPQHF. In DNA, the CDR3 is TGTGCCAGCAGTTCCACAGGGAGCAATCAGCCCCAGCATTTT.